The sequence of this T cell receptor beta chain was determined in a study of blood T cell repertoires in COVID-19. Study-wide context: Sites across the United States, Italy and Spain contributed samples from acute and convalescent COVID-19. Nucleic acid was either cDNA or gDNA, and it came from T cells, B-cell-depleted T cells, or PBMCs.

With 3 bases removed from V and 1 base from J, the gap between germline ends came to 6 bases. The CDR3 spans 13 residues. The V gene's germline CDR1 is LNHDA and CDR2 SQIVND (reference sequence). Per the authors' pipeline: Quantification of nucleated cells was approximated via reference gene primer amplification. Method: immunoSEQ multiplex PCR; TCRdb's copy keeps in-frame clones and lacks some. V and J calls and clone size come straight from that table; D and trimming were deduced from the DNA. The sample yields a few hundred thousand clones, around 89% seen once. The origin of this receptor is a woman aged 40 to 50 with acute or convalescent COVID-19. The chain combines TRBV19 with TRBJ1-1; D remains ambiguous. The specimen sequenced was peripheral blood. CDR3 protein: CASSISWNTEAFF. The CDR3 nucleotides read TGTGCCAGTAGTATCTCCTGGAACACTGAAGCTTTCTTT.